The 13 T cell receptor beta chains given below trace back to one sample, sequenced in a study of cytomegalovirus exposure and HLA in healthy donors. PCR primers comprised 60 Vbeta and 13 Jbeta primers. The protocol was immunoSEQ multiplex PCR, while the TCRdb copy is restricted to in-frame clones and leaves out a portion. The listing contains roughly 39,000 clones. The material sequenced was PBMCs. These receptors were obtained from a man younger than 40 in good health and CMV-seronegative.

The chain recombines TRBV30 with TRBJ1-4; D is undetermined. The germline V and J ends were trimmed by 5 bases and 8 bases, with 15 bases remaining between them. CDR3 length: 13 residues. Per germline, CDR1 GTSNPN and CDR2 SVGIG (reference sequence). The CDR3 is CAWGGGIGEKLFF. DNA for the CDR3: TGTGCCTGGGGAGGAGGGATAGGCGAAAAACTGTTTTTT.

This chain links TRBV9 with TRBJ1-2; D ambiguous. Trimming took off 7 bases at V and 6 bases at J, with 10 bases between the two ends. The CDR3 runs to 11 residues. CDR1 and CDR2 (germline): SGDLS, YYNGEE. The CDR3 loop reads CASGWQDGYTF. As DNA, the CDR3 is TGTGCCAGCGGTTGGCAGGATGGCTACACCTTC.

The V and J genes are TRBV5-1 and TRBJ1-1, with 8 bases aligning to TRBD1. The CDR3 contains 14 residues. Trimming removed 1 base from V and 4 bases from J; junction bases left unmatched: 3. Germline V gives CDR1 SGHRS, CDR2 YFSETQ. This CDR3 reads CASSLLGTGTEAFF. The CDR3 DNA reads TGCGCCAGCAGCTTGCTCGGGACAGGCACTGAAGCTTTCTTT. The variable domain in full, completed from reference TRBV5-1 and TRBJ1-1, reads KAGVTQTPRYLIKTRGQQVTLSCSPISGHRSVSWYQQTPGQGLQFLFEYFSETQRNKGNFPGRFSGRQFSNSRSEMNVSTLELGDSALYLCASSLLGTGTEAFFGQGTRLTVV.

The CDR3 coding sequence is TGTGCCAGCAGCCCCGGTGTACCCTACGAGCAGTACTTC. Translation: CASSPGVPYEQYF. This rearrangement joins TRBV5-6 to TRBJ2-7, with D hard to call. Between the trimmed V and J ends, which lost 4 bases and 2 bases, there was a span of 10 bases. This CDR3 is 13 amino acids long. Germline assignment: CDR1 SGHDT and CDR2 YYEEEE.

The rearrangement joins TRBV30 to TRBJ2-1; D unresolved. CDR1 GTSNPN and CDR2 SVGIG come from the germline V gene (reference sequence). This CDR3 spans 11 amino acids. V dropped 7 bases and J dropped 7 bases, with 11 bases sitting between them. The DNA of the CDR3 is TGTGCCTTTTCCCGCCGGAATGAGCAGTTCTTC. This gives the protein CAFSRRNEQFF. Combining the CDR3 with reference TRBV30 and TRBJ2-1 gives the whole variable domain SQTIHQWPATLVQPVGSPLSLECTVEGTSNPNLYWYRQAAGRGLQLLFYSVGIGQISSEVPQNLSASRPQDRQFILSSKKLLLSDSGFYLCAFSRRNEQFFGPGTRLTVL.

The chain carries TRBV10-3 and TRBJ2-2; a weak D match, TRBD1 (6 bases). Trimming shortened V by 11 bases and J by 1 base, and 14 bases separated the two germline ends. The CDR3 runs to 14 residues. Germline-derived CDR1 and CDR2 are ENHRY and SYGVKD. The CDR3 DNA reads as TGTGCCGTCCAAAGGACAGAGAACACCGGGGAGCTGTTTTTT. It translates to CAVQRTENTGELFF.

The chain uses TRBV29-1 and TRBJ1-2, with D possibly matching TRBD1 (6 bases). Trimming took 3 bases from V and 6 from J, leaving 11 bases between them. The germline gives CDR1 SQVTM, CDR2 ANQGSEA. This CDR3 has 12 residues. CDR3 bases: TGCAGCGTTGAGCGGGGGCCCAATGGCTACACCTTC. This codes for CSVERGPNGYTF.

The chain carries TRBV30 and TRBJ1-2, with a weak D call TRBD1 (5 bases). The germline gives CDR1 GTSNPN, CDR2 SVGIG (reference sequence). Trimming removed 7 bases from V and 4 bases from J, with 7 bases in between. The CDR3 runs to 10 residues. The chain's CDR3 is CAFDSYGYTF. CDR3 DNA sequence: TGTGCCTTTGACAGCTATGGCTACACCTTC.

The chain uses TRBV29-1 and TRBJ1-2; D is unresolved. The CDR3 has 13 amino acids. The V and J ends lost 4 bases and 0 bases respectively, with 9 bases between them. The germline V gene has CDR1 SQVTM and CDR2 ANQGSEA. The DNA for the CDR3 is TGCAGCGTTGGGGCAGAAGCTAACTATGGCTACACCTTC. Protein: CSVGAEANYGYTF.

This chain connects TRBV2 to TRBJ2-7, with TRBD1 identical over 9 bases. The V gene's germline CDR1 is SNHLY and CDR2 FYNNEI. The CDR3 contains 15 residues. Unmatched junction bases numbered 11, after V lost 5 bases and J lost 6 bases. CDR3 DNA sequence: TGTGCCAGCAGTTCCGGGACAGGGACGTCTAGCGAGCAGTACTTC. This sequence encodes CASSSGTGTSSEQYF.

The chain recombines TRBV6-5 with TRBJ2-7; D might be TRBD1 (7 bases). Germline V gene lookup returns CDR1 MNHEY and CDR2 SVGAGI. This CDR3 is built from 13 residues. V was shortened by 6 bases and J by 6 bases, with 15 bases between the two germline ends. DNA of the CDR3: TGTGCCAGCAGAGGAGGGGGCCGGGGCGAGCAGTACTTC. Its protein is CASRGGGRGEQYF.

The chain has TRBV5-6 and TRBJ1-2, with a possible D match to TRBD1 (6 bases). Looked up from germline, CDR1 is SGHDT and CDR2 is YYEEEE. The V end lost 7 bases, the J end lost 8 bases, and 24 bases lay between the germline ends. This CDR3 is built from 15 residues. The CDR3, as DNA: TGTGCCAGCCGAACCGGGCTGAGGACAGTTGACGGCTACACCTTC. Translation gives CASRTGLRTVDGYTF.

The chain carries TRBV30 and TRBJ2-7, with TRBD2 matching 12 bases. CDR3 length equals 14 residues. Germline assignment: CDR1 GTSNPN and CDR2 SVGIG (reference sequence). V shed 4 bases and J 2 bases; nucleotides not matched to a gene: 3. The DNA of the CDR3 is TGTGCCTGGAAGACTAGCGGGAGCCCCTACGAGCAGTACTTC. Translating gives CAWKTSGSPYEQYF.